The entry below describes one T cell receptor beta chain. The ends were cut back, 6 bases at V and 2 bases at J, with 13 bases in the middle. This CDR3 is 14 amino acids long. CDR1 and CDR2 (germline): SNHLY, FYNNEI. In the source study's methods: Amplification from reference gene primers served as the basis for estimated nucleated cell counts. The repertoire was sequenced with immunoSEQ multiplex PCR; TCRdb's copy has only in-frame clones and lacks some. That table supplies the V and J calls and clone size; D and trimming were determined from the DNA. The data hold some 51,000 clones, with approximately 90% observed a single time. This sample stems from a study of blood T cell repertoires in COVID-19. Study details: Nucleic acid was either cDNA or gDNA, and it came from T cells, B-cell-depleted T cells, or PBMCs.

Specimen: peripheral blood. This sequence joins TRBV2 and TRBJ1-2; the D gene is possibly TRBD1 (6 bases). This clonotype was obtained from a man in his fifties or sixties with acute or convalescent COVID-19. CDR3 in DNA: TGTGCCAGCAGGACCGGGACACACAACTATGGCTACACCTTC. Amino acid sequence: CASRTGTHNYGYTF.